One and the same sample provided the 18 T cell receptor beta chains below, sequenced in a study of cytomegalovirus exposure and HLA in healthy donors. The primer mix had 60 Vbeta and 13 Jbeta primers. Assay used: immunoSEQ multiplex PCR; TCRdb lists only in-frame clones, some missing. Of 200,000 or so clones listed, approximately 79% are singletons. Specimen: PBMCs. The receptors derive from a man aged 45-65 years in good health and CMV-seronegative.

CDR3 amino acids: CASRGLAGSRGEQYF. In nucleotides, the CDR3 is TGTGCCAGCAGGGGACTAGCGGGATCTCGTGGGGAGCAGTACTTC. V gene TRBV6-1 combines with J gene TRBJ2-7; 13 bases agree with TRBD2. CDR1 is MNHNS and CDR2 is SASEGT in the germline V gene. After removal of 6 bases from V and 7 bases from J, the junction contained 9 bases not matched to a gene. The CDR3 has 15 amino acids.

The chain uses TRBV27 and TRBJ2-3; TRBD2 matches 7 bases. Trimming removed 5 bases from V and 1 base from J; junction bases left unmatched: 3. The CDR3 runs to 14 residues. CDR1 and CDR2 from the germline V gene are MNHEY and SMNVEV (reference sequence). In DNA form, the CDR3 reads TGTGCCAGCAGTCCGGGACTACGCACAGATACGCAGTATTTT. Translated: CASSPGLRTDTQYF.

This chain joins TRBV7-9 and TRBJ1-2; no reliable D call. Germline-derived CDR1 and CDR2 are SEHNR and FQNEAQ (reference sequence). There are 15 residues in the CDR3. The V end was cut by 5 bases, the J end by 2 bases, with 15 bases between. The CDR3 is CASSIEGGRNYGYTF. The CDR3 region has the DNA TGTGCCAGCAGCATAGAGGGAGGGAGAAACTATGGCTACACCTTC. The variable domain in full, completed from reference TRBV7-9 and TRBJ1-2, reads DTGVSQNPRHKITKRGQNVTFRCDPISEHNRLYWYRQTLGQGPEFLTYFQNEAQLEKSRLLSDRFSAERPKGSFSTLEIQRTEQGDSAMYLCASSIEGGRNYGYTFGSGTRLTVV.

The V call is TRBV7-9, the J call TRBJ2-7; perhaps TRBD1 as D (6 bases). The V end was cut by 5 bases, the J end by 3 bases, with 11 bases between. This CDR3 is 13 amino acids long. Germline V lookup: CDR1 SEHNR, CDR2 FQNEAQ (reference sequence). This CDR3 is CASSPPGDYEQYF. CDR3 DNA: TGTGCCAGCAGCCCACCAGGGGACTACGAGCAGTACTTC.

This clone came up a few times. V and J are TRBV21-1 and TRBJ1-1; the D call of TRBD1 is as the table states it, not checked on the DNA. TRBV21-1 is designated a pseudogene. The CDR3 has 18 residues. The CDR3, as DNA: TGTGCCAGCAGCAAAGTCGAGGCAGGGGGCGATCGGAACACTGAAGCTTTCTTT. Translation: CASSKVEAGGDRNTEAFF.

The chain joins TRBV6-5 to TRBJ1-1; perhaps TRBD1 as D (5 bases). The germline V gene has CDR1 MNHEY and CDR2 SVGAGI. Trimming took 5 bases from V and 4 from J, leaving 11 bases between them. This CDR3 is 13 amino acids long. The CDR3 DNA sequence: TGTGCCAGCAGTCTCGCAGGGTCCACTGAAGCTTTCTTT. Translation gives CASSLAGSTEAFF.

The chain joins TRBV11-2 to TRBJ1-2, with 8 bases identical to TRBD1. In germline, CDR1 is SGHAT, CDR2 FQNNGV. V dropped 0 bases and J dropped 10; count of bases not matched to a gene: 4. The CDR3 has 13 amino acids. The CDR3 bases are TGTGCCAGCAGCTTAGACAGGGGGCTAGACTACACCTTC. Protein sequence: CASSLDRGLDYTF.

This clone was counted a few times. J is TRBJ2-7 and V is TRBV27, with 7 bases that match TRBD1. CDR3 length: 14 amino acids. Germline CDR1 and CDR2: MNHEY and SMNVEV (reference sequence). The junction had 5 bases not matched to a gene; V was cut back by 4 bases and J by 2 bases. The CDR3 bases are TGTGCCAGCAGTTCACAGGGGTTCACCTACGAGCAGTACTTC. This encodes CASSSQGFTYEQYF.

CDR3 in DNA: TGTGCCAGCAGCCCGGACACCAACTATGGCTACACCTTC. Its translation: CASSPDTNYGYTF. V usage is TRBV5-4 and J usage is TRBJ1-2; the D gene is possibly TRBD1 (5 bases). The CDR3 spans 13 residues. The V and J ends lost 4 bases and 2 bases respectively, with 9 bases between them. Germline-derived CDR1 and CDR2 are SGHNT and YYREEE (reference sequence).

The gene calls are TRBV5-1 and TRBJ2-7; TRBD1 aligns across 9 bases. Germline CDR1 is SGHRS and CDR2 is YFSETQ. The CDR3 totals 15 residues. The J segment lost 2 bases and the V segment lost 4 bases, leaving 7 bases of the junction unmatched. The CDR3 sequence is CASSMGTGTPYEQYF. CDR3 in DNA: TGCGCCAGCAGCATGGGGACAGGGACGCCCTACGAGCAGTACTTC. The entire variable domain, with the rest obtained from reference TRBV5-1 and TRBJ2-7, is as follows: KAGVTQTPRYLIKTRGQQVTLSCSPISGHRSVSWYQQTPGQGLQFLFEYFSETQRNKGNFPGRFSGRQFSNSRSEMNVSTLELGDSALYLCASSMGTGTPYEQYFGPGTRLTVT.

This sequence joins TRBV7-9 and TRBJ2-1; TRBD2 aligns across 8 bases. CDR1 and CDR2 (germline): SEHNR, FQNEAQ (reference sequence). Germline trimming cut 6 bases from V and 8 bases from J; bases unmatched to any gene: 15. The CDR3 runs to 16 residues. CDR3 protein: CASSTGGTSPRDEQFF. DNA for the CDR3: TGTGCCAGCAGTACGGGGGGGACTTCGCCTAGGGATGAGCAGTTCTTC.

This clone was counted only a few times. This sequence joins TRBV6-5 and TRBJ1-2; 7 bases are shared with TRBD1. The trim removed 0 bases at V and 5 bases at J, leaving 9 bases unmatched. Germline lookup yields CDR1 MNHEY and CDR2 SVGAGI. The CDR3 runs 16 residues. CDR3 DNA sequence: TGTGCCAGCAGTTACTCGAAGAGACAGGGAGATTATGGCTACACCTTC. Encoded protein: CASSYSKRQGDYGYTF.

This rearrangement joins TRBV13 to TRBJ2-5; D may be TRBD2 (5 bases). From germline, CDR1 is PRHDT and CDR2 FYEKMQ (reference sequence). V was shortened by 4 bases and J by 5 bases, with 8 bases between the two germline ends. The CDR3 runs to 12 residues. The CDR3 here is CASSSGWETQYF. The CDR3, as DNA: TGTGCCAGCAGCTCGGGGTGGGAGACCCAGTACTTC.

V usage is TRBV15 and J usage is TRBJ2-2, with 8 bases fitting TRBD2. The J segment lost 4 bases and the V segment lost 0 bases, leaving 1 base of the junction unmatched. The germline V gene has CDR1 LNHNV and CDR2 YYDKDF (reference sequence). The CDR3 sequence is 15 residues long. As DNA, the CDR3 is TGTGCCACCAGCAGAGATCGGGGGGGCACCGGGGAGCTGTTTTTT. This sequence encodes CATSRDRGGTGELFF. The full variable domain, in which reference TRBV15 and TRBJ2-2 provide the parts outside the CDR3, is DAMVIQNPRYQVTQFGKPVTLSCSQTLNHNVMYWYQQKSSQAPKLLFHYYDKDFNNEADTPDNFQSRRPNTSFCFLDIRSPGLGDTAMYLCATSRDRGGTGELFFGEGSRLTVL.

The chain has TRBV14 and TRBJ2-7, with TRBD1 identical over 9 bases. J was trimmed by 4 bases and V by 3 bases; bases with no gene match: 7. This CDR3 region has 15 residues. The V gene's germline CDR1 is SGHDN and CDR2 FVKESK. The CDR3 nucleotides are TGTGCCAGCAGCCACCCGGGACAGGGATTTTACGAGCAGTACTTC. Its translation: CASSHPGQGFYEQYF.

This sequence joins TRBV9 and TRBJ2-5; D unclear. Trimming pared 3 bases from V and 5 bases from J, leaving 14 bases between. This CDR3 is built from 14 residues. Germline V gene sequence: CDR1 SGDLS, CDR2 YYNGEE. CDR3 bases: TGTGCCAGCAGCGCGACTGGAGCATGGGAGACCCAGTACTTC. Encoded protein: CASSATGAWETQYF.

The chain links TRBV28 to TRBJ2-7; TRBD2 matches 14 bases. Germline CDR1 MDHEN, CDR2 SYDVKM. Losses at the gene ends were 6 bases for V and 3 bases for J; bases not matched to a gene: 4. This CDR3 comprises 15 residues. CDR3 sequence: CASSTGLAGGYEQYF. DNA of the CDR3: TGTGCCAGCAGCACCGGACTAGCGGGAGGCTACGAGCAGTACTTC.

The genes are TRBV6-1 and TRBJ2-7; perhaps TRBD1 as D (7 bases). V lost 5 bases and J lost 7, with 21 bases in between. The CDR3 runs to 15 residues. Germline V gives CDR1 MNHNS, CDR2 SASEGT. For the CDR3, the DNA is TGTGCCAGCAGTCCGAACAGGGGAACCGGGGGAGAGCAGTACTTC. Translation gives CASSPNRGTGGEQYF.